This T cell receptor (beta chain) was profiled in a study of T cells after yellow fever vaccination. Turning to the study itself: SMART-Seq v4 Ultra Low Input served to prepare low-cell-number fractions.

TCRdb reanalysed the 5' RACE reads using MiXCR and keeps one entry per CDR3 protein. The table includes hundreds of thousands of distinct CDR3 sequences, approximately 18% detected once. General study findings and limits: Subsequent booster samples again held most clones from primary vaccination (around 96% CD4, about 86% CD8). The bulk population could contribute abundant contaminating clonotypes to FACS-sorted repertoires.

The table lists this clonotype with a few counts. The target antigen is unknown. CDR1 and CDR2 (germline): SGHTA, FQGTGA. Trimming took 2 bases from V and 5 from J, leaving 15 bases between them. This CDR3 has 15 residues. Here the sequenced sample was PBMCs, taken before the yellow fever booster vaccination. The rearrangement uses TRBV7-3 and TRBJ2-5, with D possibly matching TRBD2 (5 bases). This clonotype originated in a man aged 18 to 30 who received the YFV17D yellow fever vaccine. Here the CDR3 reads CASSLRGSSRETQYF. The CDR3 DNA is TGTGCCAGCAGCTTACGGGGTAGCAGTAGGGAGACCCAGTACTTC.